The next 32 T cell receptor beta chains were all read from a single sample in a study of tumor and adjacent non-tumor tissue in lung cancer. RNA was extracted from bulk tissue without any cell sorting. This non-tumor lung sample came from over 3 cm beyond the tumor edge. A modified ARM-PCR protocol with three rounds of nested PCR amplified TCRbeta. TCRdb used MiXCR to reprocess the multiplex PCR reads, holding one entry per CDR3 protein. Seen here are over 100,000 distinct CDR3 sequences, roughly two thirds observed once, and the top ten hold around 19%. Sequencing was done on a sample of distant non-tumor lung tissue. The receptor set was obtained from a man in his sixties with non-small cell lung cancer.

A note on this clonotype: One junction end disagrees with the germline gene, perhaps due to a read error. The chain employs TRBV10-3 and TRBJ1-4; D remains ambiguous. The CDR3 is made up of 12 amino acids. Germline CDR1 and CDR2: ENHRY and SYGVKD. CDR3: CSIGRTNEKLFF. CDR3 DNA sequence: TGTTCCATAGGGCGGACTAATGAAAAACTATTTTTT.

Points on this clonotype: One end of the junction does not line up with germline, which may come from a read error. V is TRBV6-5 and J is TRBJ1-1, with no clear D. Germline CDR1 is MNHEY and CDR2 is SVGAGI. The CDR3 totals 16 residues. The CDR3: CVSSSRRLYVNTEAFF. For the CDR3, the DNA is TGTGTCAGCAGCTCTCGGCGTCTGTACGTGAACACTGAAGCTTTCTTT.

On this clonotype itself: Germline is not matched at one junction end, which may reflect a read error. This chain connects TRBV11-3 to TRBJ2-1, with D tentatively TRBD2 (6 bases). The length of the CDR3 is 14 residues. Germline CDR1 is SGHNT and CDR2 is YENEEA. The CDR3 DNA follows: TGTACCAGCAGATGGACTACTACGTCTATTGAGCAGTTCTTC. Residues: CTSRWTTTSIEQFF.

This clonotype was recorded at least ten times. The rearrangement joins TRBV11-2 to TRBJ1-2; TRBD1 matches 10 bases. J lost 7 bases, V lost 5 bases, and 10 bases had no gene match. Germline assignment: CDR1 SGHAT and CDR2 FQNNGV. This CDR3 contains 15 residues. The CDR3 nucleotides are TGTGCCAGCAGCCCATGGGGGACAGGGGAGAGTGGCTACACCTTC. This gives the protein CASSPWGTGESGYTF.

The chain links TRBV20-1 to TRBJ1-6; 8 nucleotides agree with TRBD1. V gave up 3 bases and J gave up 6 bases; unmatched junction bases: 4. In germline, CDR1 is DFQATT, CDR2 SNEGSKA (reference sequence). This CDR3 has 14 residues. DNA of the CDR3: TGCAGTGCTAGGACAGGGGTGGTTAATTCACCCCTCCACTTT. As protein: CSARTGVVNSPLHF.

The V and J genes are TRBV4-2 and TRBJ2-3; 7 nucleotides line up with TRBD2. This CDR3 is 16 amino acids long. Germline V CDR1 and CDR2: LGHNA, YNFKEQ. The CDR3 loop is CVSSQALAIDTDTQYF. The CDR3 coding sequence is TGTGTTAGCAGCCAGGCACTAGCGATCGACACAGATACGCAGTATTTT.

As concerns this clonotype: This CDR3 is missing its conserved last phenylalanine or tryptophan, likely due to a read error. The chain uses TRBV29-1 and TRBJ2-3, with D possibly matching TRBD2 (5 bases). V dropped 4 bases and J dropped 0 bases, with 11 bases sitting between them. The CDR3 totals 14 residues. The V gene's germline CDR1 is SQVTM and CDR2 ANQGSEA. The CDR3 sequence: CSVAGWRSTDTQYL. Written as DNA, the CDR3 is TGCAGCGTTGCTGGCTGGAGGAGCACAGATACGCAGTATCTT.

Only a few counts were recorded for this clonotype. The genes are TRBV28 and TRBJ1-1; unclear D gene. Per germline, CDR1 MDHEN and CDR2 SYDVKM. V was trimmed by 7 bases and J by 1 base, leaving 13 bases between them. The CDR3 runs 14 residues. Here the CDR3 DNA reads TGTGCCAGCAACCCTGCTACGGGGAACACTGAAGCTTTCTTT. Protein product: CASNPATGNTEAFF.

This chain connects TRBV5-1 to TRBJ2-1; possibly TRBD1 for D (6 bases). V was cut by 4 bases and J by 7 bases, with 18 bases left in between. Germline CDR1 is SGHRS and CDR2 is YFSETQ. The CDR3 has 15 amino acids. The CDR3 nucleotides are TGCGCCAGCAGCGAAGGAGGAGGCAGGGGAAATGAGCAGTTCTTC. Its translation is CASSEGGGRGNEQFF.

Remarks on this clonotype: A much larger clonotype is one base distant, so this may be a read error. V usage is TRBV25-1 and J usage is TRBJ2-1; D ambiguous. The CDR3 runs to 16 residues. V dropped 4 bases and J dropped 7 bases, with 20 bases sitting between them. CDR1 MGHDK and CDR2 SYGVNS come from the germline V gene. Here the CDR3 DNA reads TGTGCCAGCAGTGGATTTCTCCCCAGTCTGGGAAATGAGCAGTTCTTC. Encoded protein: CASSGFLPSLGNEQFF.

The CDR3 loop is CASSLAGNNSPLHF. The DNA of the CDR3 is TGCGCCAGCAGCTTGGCAGGGAATAATTCACCCCTCCACTTT. The rearrangement links TRBV5-1 to TRBJ1-6; the D gene is possibly TRBD1 (5 bases). Trimming pared 0 bases from V and 5 bases from J, leaving 6 bases between. The CDR3 spans 14 residues. The germline gives CDR1 SGHRS, CDR2 YFSETQ.

Regarding this clonotype: An end of the junction does not agree with germline; a read error may underlie this. This chain uses TRBV12-3 or TRBV12-4 with TRBJ1-1; the D is unclear. This CDR3 region has 13 residues. The CDR3 sequence: CARSQMSGRLAFF. CDR3 sequence (DNA): TGTGCCCGCAGCCAAATGTCCGGGCGTTTAGCTTTCTTT.

This clonotype was counted ten times or more. The genes are TRBV4-2 and TRBJ2-3, with 10 bases fitting TRBD2. The CDR3 consists of 16 residues. With 4 bases clipped from V and 0 bases from J, the junction kept 4 bases outside the gene matches. Per germline, CDR1 LGHNA and CDR2 YNFKEQ. The CDR3 reads CASSPTSGASTDTQYF. In DNA form, the CDR3 reads TGTGCCAGCAGCCCTACTAGCGGGGCTAGCACAGATACGCAGTATTTT.

V and J are TRBV7-9 and TRBJ2-1, with 7 bases lining up with TRBD2. The V and J ends lost 7 bases and 0 bases, in that order; junction bases with no gene match: 15. The CDR3 extends over 18 amino acids. Per germline, CDR1 SEHNR and CDR2 FQNEAQ (reference sequence). CDR3 in DNA: TGTGCCAGCACTTATTCGCGGGAGCTTCTGGTCTCCTACAATGAGCAGTTCTTC. Its translation is CASTYSRELLVSYNEQFF.

The table lists this clonotype with many counts. The chain links TRBV4-1 to TRBJ1-4; possibly TRBD1 for D (5 bases). CDR1 and CDR2 (germline): MGHRA, YSYEKL. This CDR3 is built from 15 residues. Trimming left V 5 bases short and J 3 bases short, with 13 bases between. In DNA, the CDR3 is TGCGCCAGCAGCGATCAGGGAAGGGCTAATGAAAAACTGTTTTTT. Translated, it gives CASSDQGRANEKLFF.

Turning to this clonotype: One junction end disagrees with the germline gene, perhaps due to a read error. The chain couples TRBV11-2 to TRBJ2-7, with D unclear. The CDR3 contains 13 residues. Germline-derived CDR1 and CDR2 are SGHAT and FQNNGV. DNA for the CDR3: TGTGCCAGCAACTTTTACGGAGCCTACGATCAGTACTTC. Translated: CASNFYGAYDQYF.

Note on this clonotype: Just one base apart from a much larger clone, this may be a read error. V gene TRBV5-4 combines with J gene TRBJ2-2; D possibly corresponds to TRBD1 (6 bases). Germline CDR1 is SGHNT and CDR2 is YYREEE (reference sequence). This CDR3 contains 15 residues. The CDR3 reads CASSLRQANTWELFF. The CDR3 coding sequence is TGTGCCAGCAGCTTACGACAGGCGAACACCTGGGAGCTGTTTTTT. The whole variable domain, remainder taken from reference TRBV5-4 and TRBJ2-2, is ETGVTQSPTHLIKTRGQQVTLRCSSQSGHNTVSWYQQALGQGPQFIFQYYREEENGRGNFPPRFSGLQFPNYSSELNVNALELDDSALYLCASSLRQANTWELFFGEGSRLTVL.

Remarks on this clonotype: The junction departs from germline at one end; a sequencing error may be responsible. CDR3 DNA: TGCGCCGGCAGCTCTAGTTCCCCTAAATATGGCTACACCTTC. Translation: CAGSSSSPKYGYTF. The V gene is TRBV10-2, the J gene TRBJ1-2; no reliable D call. The CDR3 loop spans 14 amino acids. The V gene's germline CDR1 is WSHSY and CDR2 SAAADI.

With regard to this clonotype: A much larger clone is a single base away; this may be a read error. V and J are TRBV20-1 and TRBJ2-3; D is unresolved. CDR1 is DFQATT and CDR2 is SNEGSKA in the germline V gene (reference sequence). The CDR3 spans 14 residues. CDR3 in amino acids: CSARGRGTTDTRYF. The CDR3 DNA sequence: TGCAGTGCTAGAGGGAGAGGAACCACAGATACGCGGTATTTT.

The chain joins TRBV24-1 to TRBJ1-1; possibly TRBD1 for D (6 bases). Germline V gene sequence: CDR1 KGHDR, CDR2 SFDVKD. The V end lost 7 bases, the J end lost 0 bases, and 11 bases lay between the germline ends. The length of the CDR3 is 14 residues. The CDR3 sequence is CATRDGGMNTEAFF. The CDR3 nucleotides read TGTGCCACCAGGGATGGGGGCATGAACACTGAAGCTTTCTTT.

Worth noting for this clonotype: The CDR3 does not end in the conserved phenylalanine or tryptophan, so this is likely a read error. This chain connects TRBV11-3 to TRBJ1-2; D unresolved. V lost 2 bases and J 7 bases, leaving 8 bases between the germline ends. This CDR3 region has 12 residues. Germline V gene data show CDR1 as SGHNT and CDR2 as YENEEA. CDR3 region: CASSLCTSGYTL. The CDR3 DNA reads TGTGCCAGCAGCTTATGCACGAGTGGCTACACCCTC.

Worth noting for this clonotype: The junction departs from the called germline gene at one end, perhaps through a read error. The chain combines TRBV11-3 with TRBJ2-1, with D perhaps TRBD2 (5 bases). Germline CDR1 is SGHNT and CDR2 is YENEEA. CDR3 length: 15 amino acids. The CDR3 DNA is TGTACCAGCAACCCCGAGGCGGGCTCCTACAATGAGCAGTTCTTC. It yields the protein CTSNPEAGSYNEQFF. The entire variable domain, with the rest obtained from reference TRBV11-3 and TRBJ2-1, is as follows: EAGVVQSPRYKIIEKKQPVAFWCNPISGHNTLYWYLQNLGQGPELLIRYENEEAVDDSQLPKDRFSAERLKGVDSTLKIQPAELGDSAVYLCTSNPEAGSYNEQFFGPGTRLTVL.

The gene calls are TRBV20-1 and TRBJ1-1; D is possibly TRBD1 (6 bases). Looked up from germline, CDR1 is DFQATT and CDR2 is SNEGSKA (reference sequence). The CDR3 covers 12 residues. V was clipped by 7 bases and J by 10 bases, with 19 bases between them. For the CDR3, the DNA is TGCAGTGTCAGGGACATTTGGAATGGAGCTTTCTTT. Its protein is CSVRDIWNGAFF.

As to this clonotype: One end of the junction fails to match germline, which may point to a read error. The rearrangement uses TRBV5-1 and TRBJ2-7, with D unclear. The CDR3 covers 13 residues. Germline values: CDR1 SGHRS, CDR2 YFSETQ. CDR3 in DNA: TGCGCCAGCAACTTAAGGCCAAGCTACGTGCAGTATTTC. Amino acids: CASNLRPSYVQYF.

This CDR3 reads CASSFRGTGENSEQFF. The CDR3 nucleotides read TGTGCCAGCAGTTTTAGGGGGACAGGAGAGAACAGTGAGCAGTTCTTC. The chain combines TRBV12-3 or TRBV12-4 with TRBJ2-1; 8 positions match TRBD1. There are 16 residues in the CDR3. V was clipped by 3 bases and J by 9 bases; unmatched bases: 13.

As concerns this clonotype: Compared with germline, one end of the junction differs, possibly owing to a read error. The chain links TRBV6-1 to TRBJ2-2; weak D call: TRBD2 (5 bases). The CDR3 runs to 13 residues. Germline CDR1 reads MNHNS; CDR2 reads SASEGT. The CDR3 spells CAIKSLGSGELLF. DNA of the CDR3: TGTGCGATCAAATCTCTCGGCTCCGGGGAGCTGCTTTTT.

On this clonotype: At one of its ends the junction is not consistent with the germline gene, which may arise from a read error. The chain recombines TRBV11-3 with TRBJ1-1; no clear D gene. The germline gives CDR1 SGHNT, CDR2 YENEEA. The CDR3 length is 11 residues. The CDR3 sequence: CASSLHTEAFF. The CDR3 nucleotides are TGTGCCAGCAGCCTGCACACTGAGGCTTTCTTT.

Ten or more counts support this clonotype. The rearrangement uses TRBV6-5 and TRBJ1-2; D is unclear. Germline CDR1 and CDR2: MNHEY and SVGAGI. The CDR3 sequence is 13 residues long. V was pared by 2 bases and J by 2 bases, with 6 bases between. The CDR3 here is CASSYRENYGYTF. Written as DNA, the CDR3 is TGTGCCAGCAGTTACAGGGAGAACTATGGCTACACCTTC.

The sample holds a few counts of this clonotype. This clone may be a read error of a much larger clone one base away. The genes are TRBV12-3 or TRBV12-4 and TRBJ1-2; D is unclear. The CDR3 runs 15 residues. CDR3: CASSLGRGDAYGHTF. DNA of the CDR3: TGTGCCAGCAGTTTAGGTCGCGGGGATGCCTATGGCCACACCTTC.

The V call is TRBV20-1, the J call TRBJ1-2; 9 bases line up with TRBD1. This CDR3 contains 13 residues. Germline V lookup: CDR1 DFQATT, CDR2 SNEGSKA (reference sequence). V shed 3 bases, J shed 7 bases, and the junction held 6 bases outside the gene matches. The CDR3, as DNA: TGCAGTGCTAGGACAGGGGGTGTCTGTGGCTACACCTTC. As protein: CSARTGGVCGYTF.

On this clonotype: A junction end diverges from the germline sequence, so it may reflect a read error. The chain carries TRBV10-2 and TRBJ2-6; D might be TRBD1 or TRBD2, each matching 5 bases. Germline CDR1 and CDR2: WSHSY and SAAADI. CDR3 length: 17 amino acids. The CDR3 sequence: CASGGGNAISGANVLTF. CDR3 nucleotide sequence: TGTGCCAGCGGTGGAGGAAACGCGATCTCTGGGGCCAACGTCCTGACATTC.

About this clonotype: Sequence at one end of the junction differs from germline and may be a read error. The genes are TRBV4-1 and TRBJ2-1, with 13 bases aligning to TRBD2. The CDR3 runs 17 residues. Germline V gene data show CDR1 as MGHRA and CDR2 as YSYEKL. The CDR3 here is CASSFLSTSGGGNELFF. CDR3 DNA sequence: TGCGCCAGCAGCTTCTTGAGTACTAGCGGGGGGGGCAATGAGCTGTTCTTC.